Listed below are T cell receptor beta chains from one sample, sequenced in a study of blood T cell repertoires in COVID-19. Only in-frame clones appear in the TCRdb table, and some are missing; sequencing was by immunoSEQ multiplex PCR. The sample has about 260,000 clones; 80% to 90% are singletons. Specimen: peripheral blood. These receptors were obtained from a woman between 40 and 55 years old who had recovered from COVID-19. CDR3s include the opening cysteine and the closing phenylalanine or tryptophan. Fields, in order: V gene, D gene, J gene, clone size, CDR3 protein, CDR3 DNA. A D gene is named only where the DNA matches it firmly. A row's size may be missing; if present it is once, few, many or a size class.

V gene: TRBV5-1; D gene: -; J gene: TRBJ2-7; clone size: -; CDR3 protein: CASSGGGDAYEQYF; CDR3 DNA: TGCGCCAGCAGTGGCGGGGGCGATGCGTACGAGCAGTACTTC
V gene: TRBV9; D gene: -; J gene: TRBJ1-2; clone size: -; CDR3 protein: CASSVGVYGYTF; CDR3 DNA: TGTGCCAGCAGCGTAGGAGTCTATGGCTACACCTTC
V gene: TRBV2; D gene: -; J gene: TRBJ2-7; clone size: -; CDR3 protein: CASSETRQSYEQYF; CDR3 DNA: TGTGCCAGCAGTGAAACTCGACAGTCCTACGAGCAGTACTTC
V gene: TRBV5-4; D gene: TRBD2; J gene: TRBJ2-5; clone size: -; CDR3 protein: CASSPGLAGERETQYF; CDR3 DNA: TGTGCCAGCAGCCCAGGACTAGCGGGGGAGCGGGAGACCCAGTACTTC
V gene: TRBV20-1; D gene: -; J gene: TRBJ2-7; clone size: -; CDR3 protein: CSARAGDEQYF; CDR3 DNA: TGCAGTGCTAGAGCAGGGGATGAGCAGTACTTC
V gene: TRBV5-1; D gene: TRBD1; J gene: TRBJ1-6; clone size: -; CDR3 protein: CASSPEPGQGNSPLHF; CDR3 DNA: TGCGCCAGCAGCCCAGAACCGGGACAGGGAAATTCACCCCTCCACTTT
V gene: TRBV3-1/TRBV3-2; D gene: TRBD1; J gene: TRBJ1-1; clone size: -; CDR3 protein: CASSQGQGDTEAFF; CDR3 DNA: TGTGCCAGCAGCCAAGGGCAGGGGGACACTGAAGCTTTCTTT
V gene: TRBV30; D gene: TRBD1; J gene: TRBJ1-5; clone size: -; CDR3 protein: CAWGTENTNQPQHF; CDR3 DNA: TGTGCCTGGGGGACAGAGAATACCAATCAGCCCCAGCATTTT
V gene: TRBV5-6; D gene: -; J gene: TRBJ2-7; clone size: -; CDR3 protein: CASSPYRVGSSYEQYF; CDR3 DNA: TGTGCCAGCAGCCCATACCGGGTAGGGAGCTCCTACGAGCAGTACTTC
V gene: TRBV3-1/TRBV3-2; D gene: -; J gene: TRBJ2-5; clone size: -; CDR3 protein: CASSQEPGRETQYF; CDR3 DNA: TGTGCCAGCAGCCAAGAACCAGGTCGGGAGACCCAGTACTTC
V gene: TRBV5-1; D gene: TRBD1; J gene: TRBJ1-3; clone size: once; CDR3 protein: CASSLGTGVGNTIYF; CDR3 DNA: TGCGCCAGCAGCTTGGGGACAGGGGTCGGAAACACCATATATTTT
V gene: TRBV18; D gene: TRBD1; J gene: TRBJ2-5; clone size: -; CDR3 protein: CASSPRDRVRETQYF; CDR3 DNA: TGTGCCAGCTCACCACGAGACAGGGTGAGAGAGACCCAGTACTTC
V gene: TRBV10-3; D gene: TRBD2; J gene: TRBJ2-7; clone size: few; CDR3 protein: CAISRTSGPSYEQYF; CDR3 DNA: TGTGCCATCAGCCGAACTAGCGGGCCGTCCTACGAGCAGTACTTC
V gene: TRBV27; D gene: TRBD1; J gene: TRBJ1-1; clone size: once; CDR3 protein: CASSLDRGNTEAFF; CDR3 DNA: TGTGCCAGCAGCTTAGACAGGGGGAACACTGAAGCTTTCTTT
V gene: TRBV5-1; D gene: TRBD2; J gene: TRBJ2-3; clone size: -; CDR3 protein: CASSLTSGGQDTQYF; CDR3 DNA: TGCGCCAGCAGCTTGACTAGCGGGGGGCAAGATACGCAGTATTTT
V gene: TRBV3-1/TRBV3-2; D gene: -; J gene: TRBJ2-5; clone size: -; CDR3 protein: CASSYFNSNTQYF; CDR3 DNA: TGTGCCAGCAGCTACTTTAATTCTAATACCCAGTACTTC
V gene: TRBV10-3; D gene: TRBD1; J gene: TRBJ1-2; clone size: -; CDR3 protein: CAISESPTGIEGYGYTF; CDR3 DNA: TGTGCCATCAGTGAGTCGCCGACAGGGATAGAGGGCTATGGCTACACCTTC
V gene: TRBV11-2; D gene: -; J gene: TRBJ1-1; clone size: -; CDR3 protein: CASNLLGGTEAFF; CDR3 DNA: TGTGCCAGCAACTTATTAGGGGGCACTGAAGCTTTCTTT
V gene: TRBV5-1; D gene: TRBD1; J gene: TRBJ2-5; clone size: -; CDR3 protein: CASRPQGAWGQETQYF; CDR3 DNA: TGCGCCAGCAGGCCACAGGGGGCATGGGGCCAAGAGACCCAGTACTTC
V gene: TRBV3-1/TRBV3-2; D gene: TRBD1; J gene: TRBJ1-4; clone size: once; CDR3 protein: CASSPDRGRGEKLFF; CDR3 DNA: TGTGCCAGCAGCCCGGACAGGGGGCGAGGTGAAAAACTGTTTTTT
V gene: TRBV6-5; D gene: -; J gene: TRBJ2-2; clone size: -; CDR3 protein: CASKAAWGPGELFF; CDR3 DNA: TGTGCCAGCAAGGCGGCGTGGGGGCCCGGGGAGCTGTTTTTT
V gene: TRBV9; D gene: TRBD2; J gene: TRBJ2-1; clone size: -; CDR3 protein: CASTPLAGGHNEQFF; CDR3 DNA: TGTGCCAGCACTCCCTTAGCGGGGGGCCACAATGAGCAGTTCTTC
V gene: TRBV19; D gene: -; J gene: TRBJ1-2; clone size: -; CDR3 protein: CASSIREGNYGYTF; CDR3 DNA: TGTGCCAGTAGTATACGGGAAGGGAACTATGGCTACACCTTC
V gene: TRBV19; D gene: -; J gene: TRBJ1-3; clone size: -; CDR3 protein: CASSIVGLAAGNTIYF; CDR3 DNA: TGTGCCAGTAGTATAGTTGGTTTGGCCGCTGGAAACACCATATATTTT
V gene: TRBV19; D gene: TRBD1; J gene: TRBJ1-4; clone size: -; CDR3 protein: CASSRKPGQVNEKLFF; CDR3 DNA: TGTGCCAGTAGTAGAAAACCGGGACAGGTTAATGAAAAACTGTTTTTT
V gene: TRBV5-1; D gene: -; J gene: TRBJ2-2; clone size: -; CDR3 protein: CASSLPRNTGELFF; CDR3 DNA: TGCGCCAGCAGCTTGCCGCGTAATACCGGGGAGCTGTTTTTT
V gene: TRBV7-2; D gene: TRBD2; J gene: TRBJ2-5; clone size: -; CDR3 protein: CASSLKSRLAGWETQYF; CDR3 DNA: TGTGCCAGCAGCTTAAAAAGTCGTCTAGCGGGGTGGGAGACCCAGTACTTC
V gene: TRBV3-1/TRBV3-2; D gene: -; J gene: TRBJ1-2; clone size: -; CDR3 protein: CASSQELYGYTF; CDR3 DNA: TGTGCCAGCAGCCAAGAACTCTACGGCTACACCTTC
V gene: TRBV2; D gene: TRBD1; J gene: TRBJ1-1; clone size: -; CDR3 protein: CASSVGTGGLEAFF; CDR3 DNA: TGTGCCAGCAGTGTTGGGACAGGGGGTTTGGAAGCTTTCTTT
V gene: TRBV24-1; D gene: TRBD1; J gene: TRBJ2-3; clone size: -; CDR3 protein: CATSATGTGDTDTQYF; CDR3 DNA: TGTGCCACCAGTGCCACCGGGACAGGGGACACAGATACGCAGTATTTT
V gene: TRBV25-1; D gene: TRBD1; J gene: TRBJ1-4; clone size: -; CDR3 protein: CASSELGQGPRGEKLFF; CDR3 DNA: TGTGCCAGCAGTGAGTTGGGACAGGGGCCGCGTGGTGAAAAACTGTTTTTT
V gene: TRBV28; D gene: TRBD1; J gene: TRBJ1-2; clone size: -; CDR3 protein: CASSLGQGYGYTF; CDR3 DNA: TGTGCCAGCAGTCTCGGACAGGGGTATGGCTACACCTTC
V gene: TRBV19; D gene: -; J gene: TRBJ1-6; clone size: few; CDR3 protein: CASSITVSDNSPLHF; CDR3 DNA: TGTGCCAGTAGTATAACGGTATCGGATAATTCACCCCTCCACTTT
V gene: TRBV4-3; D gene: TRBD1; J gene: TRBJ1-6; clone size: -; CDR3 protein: CASSRQTGGNSPLHF; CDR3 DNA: TGCGCCAGCAGCCGCCAGACAGGGGGCAATTCACCCCTCCACTTT
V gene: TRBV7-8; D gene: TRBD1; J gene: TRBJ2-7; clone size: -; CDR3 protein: CASSLLGYQRDRVKQYF; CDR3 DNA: TGTGCCAGCAGCTTATTAGGGTACCAGAGAGACAGGGTTAAGCAGTACTTC
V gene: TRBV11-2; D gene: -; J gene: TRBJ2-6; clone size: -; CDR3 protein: CASSLIAAGANVLTF; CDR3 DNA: TGTGCCAGCAGTTTAATCGCAGCTGGGGCCAACGTCCTGACTTTC
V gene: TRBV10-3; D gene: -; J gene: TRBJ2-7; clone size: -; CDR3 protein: CAISELLADYEQYF; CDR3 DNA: TGTGCCATCAGTGAGTTGCTGGCGGACTACGAGCAGTACTTC
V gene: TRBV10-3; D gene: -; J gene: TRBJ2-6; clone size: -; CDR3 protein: CAAQTGVSGANVLTF; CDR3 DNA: TGTGCCGCGCAGACAGGTGTCTCTGGGGCCAACGTCCTGACTTTC
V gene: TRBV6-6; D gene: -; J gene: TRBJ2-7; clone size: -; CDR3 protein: CASSYSFQQYEQYF; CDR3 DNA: TGTGCCAGCAGTTACTCGTTCCAACAGTACGAGCAGTACTTC
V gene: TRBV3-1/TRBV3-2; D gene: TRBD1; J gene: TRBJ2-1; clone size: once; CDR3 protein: CASSQDRVDRGFYNEQFF; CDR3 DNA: TGTGCCAGCAGCCAAGATCGAGTCGACAGGGGATTTTACAATGAGCAGTTCTTC
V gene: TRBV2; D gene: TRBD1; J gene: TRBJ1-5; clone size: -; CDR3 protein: CASSELGTGVGQPQHF; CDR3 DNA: TGTGCCAGCAGTGAATTGGGGACAGGGGTAGGCCAGCCCCAGCATTTT
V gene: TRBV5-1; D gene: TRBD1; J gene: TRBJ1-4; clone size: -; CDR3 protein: CASSLGQGVSNEKLFF; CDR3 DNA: TGCGCCAGCAGCTTGGGACAGGGGGTATCCAATGAAAAACTGTTTTTT
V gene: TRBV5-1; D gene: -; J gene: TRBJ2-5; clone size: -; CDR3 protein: CASSLGQRYQETQYF; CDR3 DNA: TGCGCCAGCAGCTTGGGACAGCGCTACCAAGAGACCCAGTACTTC
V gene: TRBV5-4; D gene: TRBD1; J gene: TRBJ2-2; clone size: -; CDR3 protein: CASSPPGTGGNTGELFF; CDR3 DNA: TGTGCCAGCAGTCCCCCAGGGACAGGGGGGAACACCGGGGAGCTGTTTTTT
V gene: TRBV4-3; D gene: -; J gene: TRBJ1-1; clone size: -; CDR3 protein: CASSQDRRLTAAFF; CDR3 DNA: TGCGCCAGCAGCCAAGATCGGCGGTTAACGGCGGCTTTCTTT
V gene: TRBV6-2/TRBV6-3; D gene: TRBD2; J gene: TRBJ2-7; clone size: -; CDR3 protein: CASSYSRVAGAYEQYF; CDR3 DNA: TGTGCCAGCAGTTACTCGAGGGTAGCGGGGGCCTACGAGCAGTACTTC
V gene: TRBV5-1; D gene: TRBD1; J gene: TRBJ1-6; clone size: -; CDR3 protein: CATARTGLYNSPLHF; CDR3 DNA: TGCGCCACCGCTAGGACAGGGCTGTATAATTCACCCCTCCACTTT
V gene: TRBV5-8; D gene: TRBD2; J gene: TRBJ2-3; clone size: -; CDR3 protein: CASSFYRVAGPDTQYF; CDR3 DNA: TGTGCCAGCAGCTTCTACCGGGTAGCGGGGCCAGATACGCAGTATTTT
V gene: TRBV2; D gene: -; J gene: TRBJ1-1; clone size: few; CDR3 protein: CASSSDRNTEAFF; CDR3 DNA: TGTGCCAGCAGTTCAGACAGGAACACTGAAGCTTTCTTT
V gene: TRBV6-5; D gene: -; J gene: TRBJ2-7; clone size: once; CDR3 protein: CASSYGQQGREQYF; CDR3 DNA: TGTGCCAGCAGTTACGGTCAACAGGGAAGGGAGCAGTACTTC
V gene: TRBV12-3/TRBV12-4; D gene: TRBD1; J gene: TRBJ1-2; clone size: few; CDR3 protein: CASSLTGYGYTF; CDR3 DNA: TGTGCCAGCAGTCTGACAGGGTATGGCTACACCTTC
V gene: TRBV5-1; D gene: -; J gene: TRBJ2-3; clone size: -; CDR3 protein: CASSLDGGSSTDTQYF; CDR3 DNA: TGCGCCAGCAGCTTGGACGGCGGGTCTAGCACAGATACGCAGTATTTT
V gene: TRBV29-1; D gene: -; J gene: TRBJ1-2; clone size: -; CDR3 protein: CSVWGRDGYGYTF; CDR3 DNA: TGCAGCGTTTGGGGCAGGGATGGCTATGGCTACACCTTC
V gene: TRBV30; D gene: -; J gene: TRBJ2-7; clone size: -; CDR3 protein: CAWSRQNYEQYF; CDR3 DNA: TGTGCCTGGAGCCGCCAGAACTACGAGCAGTACTTC
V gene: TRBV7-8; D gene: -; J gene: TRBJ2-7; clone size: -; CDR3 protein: CASSLGPSGGEYEQYF; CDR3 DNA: TGTGCCAGCAGCTTAGGCCCCTCCGGGGGTGAGTACGAGCAGTACTTC